This TCR beta chain was sequenced during a study of CD8 T cells in Susac syndrome. The CDR3 extends over 14 amino acids. Trimming cost V 3 bases and J 3 bases, with 6 bases left between them. The germline gives CDR1 SGHVS, CDR2 FQNEAQ. TCR beta sequencing covered blood CD8+ and CD4+ T cells. A quantity of about 0.5 to 1 ug RNA underwent reverse transcription using random hexamers. The immunoSEQ assay covered 54 Vbeta and 13 Jbeta segments for CDR3. TCRdb processed the immunoSEQ multiplex PCR reads anew with MiXCR; each CDR3 protein has one entry. Here the sample spans under 150,000 distinct CDR3 sequences, 80% to 85% being singletons. This clonotype was recorded once.

The chain links TRBV7-8 to TRBJ2-6; D is uncertain. The receptor was isolated from a human donor with multiple sclerosis. The specimen was CD8+ T cells from PBMCs. Here the CDR3 reads CASSFSFGANVLTF. CDR3 DNA sequence: TGTGCCAGCAGCTTTTCTTTTGGGGCCAACGTCCTGACTTTC.